This TCR beta chain comes out of a study of blood T cells in healthy people across ages. Study at large: Every two T cells gave about one barcoded beta molecule via template switching. Study results and caveats: Those diversity estimates obtained from one million T cells were thought to be underestimates.

A note on this clonotype: Its antigen is unknown.

The CDR3 extends over 15 amino acids. V was shortened by 4 bases and J by 4 bases, with 17 bases between the two germline ends. Germline V CDR1 and CDR2: LGHDT, YNNKEL (reference sequence). A sample-barcoded 5' primer and a J-beta primer mix were used in a second PCR of roughly 7 to 11 cycles. From the 5' RACE reads, TCRdb called clonotypes with MiXCR, one entry per CDR3 protein. The sample has roughly 1.7 million distinct CDR3 sequences, about 31% seen once; the top ten hold around 11%. The receptor was derived from a woman in her twenties or thirties in good health. Sequencing was performed on blood. The V and J genes are TRBV3-1 and TRBJ2-7, with TRBD2 as a possible D gene (7 bases). The CDR3 reads CASSPRGGGKYEQYF. The DNA of the CDR3 is TGTGCCAGCAGCCCCCGAGGGGGGGGTAAGTACGAGCAGTACTTC.